This T cell receptor (beta chain) was sequenced during a study of blood T cell repertoires in COVID-19. The length of the CDR3 is 16 residues. After removal of 3 bases from V and 1 base from J, the junction contained 6 bases not matched to a gene. CDR1 is SGDLS and CDR2 is YYNGEE in the germline V gene. Assay: immunoSEQ multiplex PCR; the TCRdb copy retains only in-frame clones and omits some. This sample has 200,000 to 300,000 clones; over 80% occur once, and the top ten carry roughly 5%. Material: peripheral blood. J is TRBJ1-3 and V is TRBV9; TRBD1 aligns across 8 bases. The sequence derives from a human donor in a cohort sampled during active COVID-19. The CDR3 nucleotides are TGTGCCAGCAGCGCTGACAGGGGATCTTCTGGAAACACCATATATTTT. Amino acids: CASSADRGSSGNTIYF.